This T cell receptor beta chain was sequenced for a study of cytomegalovirus exposure and HLA in healthy donors (dated by TCRdb to 2015 to 2018). In the study overall: In an earlier analysis of 587 of the donors, 276 Gb of sequence data and 120 million or so unique TCR beta sequences from approximately 180 million T cells were reported. Roughly 310 gigabases of sequencing data and approximately 80 million unique TCR sequences were included in an early release covering several hundred HLA-typed donors. Of the roughly 410 genotyped donors, over 80% were placed in the genetic ancestry cluster associated with self-reported Caucasian donors. The study aimed to test whether cataloging public T cell receptors could reveal signatures of past pathogen exposure. The study used immunosequencing to profile the T cell repertoires of several hundred subjects and linked those repertoires to cytomegalovirus serostatus. Besides the first cohort of about 730 subjects, a separate validation cohort made up of 90 to 150 different subjects was used. The study combined high-throughput TCR immunosequencing, statistical association of individual TCRs with disease status, and machine learning to predict cytomegalovirus infection status. A later analysis re-examined previously published TCR beta repertoires from about 700 donors and added high-resolution HLA genotyping to investigate patterns of TCR occurrence. The later analysis used no new phenotypic data to find candidate immune exposures, relying instead on TCR beta sequences and their occurrence across donors. To decide whether each TCR beta V gene segment behaved as functional or pseudogenic, an earlier analysis of approximately 620 of the donors relied on high-throughput TCR beta sequencing. Donor age, sex, ethnicity and CMV serostatus were compiled alongside the repertoire data. In a later genetic analysis, genome-wide SNP genotypes for about 55% of the 666 donors were used, and that subset was treated as a discovery cohort. Every discovery cohort repertoire had been produced on one sequencing platform. Class I and class II HLA loci were covered by the typing at four-digit resolution. Typing coverage varied by locus: about 620-640 donors for A, B, C, DRB1 and DQB1; roughly 510 for DQA1; approximately 610 for DPA1; more than 450 for DPB1. Roughly 5 DR-DQ haplotypes were handled as single units for association and clustering, since linkage in the cohort was strong. Among some 410 genotyped donors of the cohort, an average of around 240,000 unique TCR beta nucleotide sequences were sequenced per donor, around 20% of them non-productive. Beyond this particular receptor, the publication reports: While some public TCRs were present in many individuals, most TCR sequences turned up only very rarely across donors. The study listed 164 TCR beta chains as associated with cytomegalovirus. Compared with equally common non-associated chains, HLA-associated TCR beta chains in a later analysis were more clonally expanded and had lower generation probabilities. Because counts were too low, 15 to 20 rarely observed V segments, including chromosome 9 orphons, were excluded from the earlier analysis of 587 of the donors. A later genetic analysis reported fewer N-insertions in productive TCRs among donors in an Asian-associated ancestry cluster than the roughly 620-donor mean. A later genetic analysis associated a missense DCLRE1C variant with V-gene and J-gene trimming of TCR beta chains, and an independent cohort replicated the association. The authors suggested that the approach could potentially be generalized to other disease states and immunological phenotypes. A cluster of highly shared sequence variants was judged likely to represent a technical artifact of the sequencing pipeline. A further reported finding was that TCR beta sequences accurately predicted the HLA-A and HLA-B alleles for most subjects in the first cohort. HLA typing was unavailable for some donors at each locus, so association tests used only the typed subset. Broadly in line with IMGT annotations, most TCR beta V segments showed up in productive rearrangements about 87% or about 30% of the time in an earlier analysis of approximately 640 of the donors. When HLA alleles, especially DR and DQ, strongly co-occurred, attributing TCR associations to individual alleles was difficult. In a later analysis, around 17,000 TCR beta sequences were associated with specific HLA alleles at a false discovery rate of 0.05. Immune exposure information for the cohort was limited to CMV serostatus. In a later analysis, most CMV-associated TCR beta chains were found to appear HLA-restricted, with HLA associations seemingly driven largely by CMV exposure. According to a later analysis, parvovirus B19, influenza, CMV and Epstein-Barr virus appeared linked to several top co-occurrence clusters. Linkage disequilibrium might explain the correlated functional status among segregating V segments, but an unknown experimental factor could not be excluded. Cytomegalovirus status was reported to be diagnosed by the classifier with high specificity and sensitivity in both the original and validation cohorts. A later analysis found that TCR association rates varied across HLA loci, with DRB1 alleles showing the most associated TCRs and HLA-C alleles the fewest. The cohort was sequenced for TCR beta chains only, and without alpha or paired-chain data the features that could be detected were limited. Sequencing depth was assumed to be roughly uniform across donors in the presence/absence analyses, though that assumption may not hold. A few of the identified cytomegalovirus-associated TCR beta chains were confirmed in vitro to be specific for cytomegalovirus antigens.

About this clone itself: Its antigen specificity is not known. No base quality values were provided; no much bigger clone lies one nucleotide off.

The library was made by the immunoSEQ multiplex PCR assay. A mixture of 60 forward primers for TCR Vbeta segments and 13 reverse primers for TCR Jbeta segments was used in the multiplex PCR. The CDR3 region of rearranged TCR beta genes was amplified from genomic DNA with a multiplex PCR assay. Amplified TCR beta libraries were sequenced as 87-base-pair reads on the Illumina HiSeq System. The published analysis was carried out like this. Across the 500 to 750 repertoires, a later analysis counted tens of millions of unique TCR beta chains, approximately 10 million of which were shared by at least two donors. Raw reads were error-corrected and collapsed into unique sequences by a nearest-neighbor algorithm in which closely related sequences were merged to remove PCR and sequencing errors. CDR3 sequences were aligned to IMGT reference sequences to assign V, D and J gene segments. Each retained sequence needed at least a six-nucleotide match to both a V gene segment and a J gene segment. Rearrangements were called productive when the CDR3 lacked stop codons and stayed in frame with V and J; all others were non-productive. Following IMGT convention, CDR3 was defined as the stretch from the second conserved V-encoded cysteine up to the conserved J-encoded phenylalanine. The earlier analysis of about 590 of the donors excluded sequences that lacked an unambiguous match to a single V gene segment. An earlier analysis of approximately 590 of the donors classified V segments as functional when productive rearrangements were above 56.7% and as segregating when the standard deviation between donors was above 5%. A statistical classification framework was developed to diagnose cytomegalovirus status using the catalog of TCR beta chain sequences. In a later analysis, TCR nucleotide sequences were compared against IMGT/GENE-DB human TR gene sequences so that V and J genes could be assigned. The TCRdist pipeline was used in a later analysis to assign CDR3 sequences and most-parsimonious VDJ recombination scenarios. A later analysis defined each TCR beta chain by its CDR3 amino acid sequence plus V-gene family, and excluded reads lacking a unique V-gene family. To address suspected cross-contamination and a sequencing artifact, a later analysis removed a few hundred highly shared, low-generation-probability nucleotide sequences. In a later analysis, a clonal expansion index was calculated for each public chain from normalized within-repertoire ranks of inferred template counts. In a later analysis, generation probabilities were computed with a VDJ recombination model fitted to out-of-frame rearrangements, and the resulting probabilities were checked against IGoR. Hypergeometric tests were used in a later analysis to score TCR-TCR, TCR-HLA and TCR-CMV co-occurrence, with a repertoire-size bias correction applied to the TCR pairs. In a later analysis, false discovery rates were estimated by permuting HLA or CMV assignments 20 times. A later analysis grouped co-occurring TCRs with DBSCAN, adding TCRdist sequence similarity when clustering within HLA-allele-positive subsets. Repertoires with fewer than 30,000 or more than 120,000 public chains, plus five repertoires with anomalous nucleotide sharing, were excluded from co-occurrence clustering. The clones in this table, taken by TCRdb from immuneACCESS, are in-frame only. Not every clone is retained; where verified, under half of the shortfall comes from an unresolved V gene, and the cause of the rest is unknown. That table furnishes V, J and clone size, whereas the DNA furnished D and trimming. The sample data list a few hundred thousand clones, and more than 60% of these were observed just once. The ten largest account for around 15% of the sample.

In total, roughly 670 healthy bone marrow donors made up the cohort. At the time of sampling, all cohort members were nominally healthy, though unrecorded immune exposures were likely present. The donor tested CMV seronegative, placing the donor among the 300 to 450 seronegative members of the cohort. Every donor gave a peripheral blood sample, and the peripheral blood mononuclear cells from that sample were used for TCR beta sequencing. Genomic DNA was extracted from the blood cell samples with the Qiagen DNeasy Blood Extraction Kit. Sequenced sample: PBMCs. This receptor was taken from a man aged 35-49 years in good health and CMV-seronegative.

The DNA sequence is as follows: TGTGCCAGCAGCTCCACCGGGACAGGCGCTTTAGATACGCAGTATTTT. Protein translation: CASSSTGTGALDTQYF. The chain is assembled from TRBV28 and TRBJ2-3; TRBD1 agrees with 8 junctional bases. Including cysteine and phenylalanine, the CDR3 has 16 amino acids. Here the CDR3 DNA is all that survives: 48 bases in frame from base 1. CDR1 and CDR2, looked up from the germline V gene, are MDHEN and SYDVKM. Ends trimmed: V by 6 bases, J by 5 bases; bases unmatched to a gene: 13.